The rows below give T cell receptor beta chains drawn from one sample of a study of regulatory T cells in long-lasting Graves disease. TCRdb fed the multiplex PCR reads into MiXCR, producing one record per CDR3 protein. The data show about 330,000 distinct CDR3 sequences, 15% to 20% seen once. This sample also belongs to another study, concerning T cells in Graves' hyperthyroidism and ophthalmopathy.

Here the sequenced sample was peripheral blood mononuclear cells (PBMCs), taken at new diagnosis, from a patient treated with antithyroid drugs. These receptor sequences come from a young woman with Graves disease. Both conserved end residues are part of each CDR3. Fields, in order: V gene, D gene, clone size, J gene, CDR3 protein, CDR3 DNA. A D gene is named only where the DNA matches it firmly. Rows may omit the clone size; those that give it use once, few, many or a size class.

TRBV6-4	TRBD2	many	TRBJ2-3	CASSDTRAGDTDTQYF	TGTGCCAGCAGCGATACCCGTGCGGGGGACACAGATACGCAGTATTTT
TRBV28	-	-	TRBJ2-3	CATTGVSTDTQYF	TGTGCCACTACAGGTGTCAGCACAGATACGCAGTATTTT
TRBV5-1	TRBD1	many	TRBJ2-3	CASRWTGGGTDTQYF	TGCGCCAGCCGGTGGACAGGGGGAGGCACAGATACGCAGTATTTT
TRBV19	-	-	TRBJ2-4	CASSMFGSAQYF	TGTGCCAGTAGTATGTTCGGGAGCGCTCAGTACTTC
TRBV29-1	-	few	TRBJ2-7	CSVDRDGYEQYF	TGCAGCGTTGACCGGGACGGCTACGAGCAGTACTTC
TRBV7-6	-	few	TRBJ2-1	CASSLVDSRNEQFF	TGTGCCAGCAGCTTAGTCGACTCCCGCAATGAGCAGTTCTTC
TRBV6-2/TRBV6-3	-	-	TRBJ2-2	CASQRGGELFF	TGTGCCAGCCAACGGGGAGGGGAGCTGTTTTTT
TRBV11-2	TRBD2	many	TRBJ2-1	CASSRPVAGSYNEQFF	TGTGCCAGCAGCCGTCCGGTAGCGGGCTCCTACAATGAGCAGTTCTTC
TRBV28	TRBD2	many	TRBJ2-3	CASKHTLAGVRGTDTQYF	TGTGCCAGCAAGCACACCCTAGCGGGAGTAAGGGGGACAGATACGCAGTATTTT
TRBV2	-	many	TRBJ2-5	CASSEGYRGGETQYF	TGTGCCAGCAGTGAAGGGTACAGGGGAGGGGAGACCCAGTACTTC
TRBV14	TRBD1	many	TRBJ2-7	CASSQERTGRYEQYF	TGTGCCAGCAGCCAAGAGAGGACAGGGAGGTACGAGCAGTACTTC
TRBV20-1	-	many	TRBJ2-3	CSARSIASTDTQYF	TGCAGTGCTAGATCCATAGCTAGCACAGATACGCAGTATTTT
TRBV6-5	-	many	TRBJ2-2	CASSYGGGTGELFF	TGTGCCAGCAGTTACGGGGGCGGGACCGGGGAGCTGTTTTTT
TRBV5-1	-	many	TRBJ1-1	CASTRGMNTEAFF	TGCGCCAGCACCAGGGGAATGAACACTGAAGCTTTCTTT
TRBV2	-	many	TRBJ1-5	CASSEWGGGSNQPQHF	TGTGCCAGCAGTGAATGGGGGGGGGGTAGCAATCAGCCCCAGCATTTT
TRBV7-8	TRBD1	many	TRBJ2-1	CASSLSFPDRGEEQFF	TGTGCCAGCAGCTTATCTTTTCCGGACAGGGGGGAGGAGCAGTTCTTC
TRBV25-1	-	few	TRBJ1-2	CASSSDGLNYGYTF	TGTGCCAGCAGTTCAGATGGCCTAAACTATGGCTACACCTTC
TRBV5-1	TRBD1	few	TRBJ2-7	CASSLGQGGQEQYF	TGCGCCAGCAGCTTGGGACAGGGCGGTCAGGAGCAGTACTTC
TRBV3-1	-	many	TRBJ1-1	CASSQDSTATTEAFF	TGTGCCAGCAGCCAAGACTCTACGGCCACCACTGAAGCTTTCTTT
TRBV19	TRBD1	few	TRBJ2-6	CASTIQGAGANVLTF	TGTGCCAGTACCATACAGGGGGCCGGGGCCAACGTCCTGACTTTC
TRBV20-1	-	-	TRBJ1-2	CSAREPKTVYGYTF	TGCAGTGCTAGAGAGCCAAAGACAGTCTATGGCTACACCTTC
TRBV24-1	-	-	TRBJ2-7	CATSDRGYEQYF	TGTGCCACCAGTGACAGAGGTTACGAGCAGTACTTC
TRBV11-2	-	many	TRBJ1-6	CASSLDPGRNSPLHF	TGTGCCAGCAGCTTAGATCCGGGGCGAAATTCACCCCTCCACTTT
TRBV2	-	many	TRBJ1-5	CASCKQSYSNQPQHF	TGTGCCAGCTGCAAACAGAGCTATAGCAATCAGCCCCAGCATTTT
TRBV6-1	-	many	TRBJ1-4	CASRSSTEMGEKLFF	TGTGCCAGCAGATCATCCACGGAGATGGGGGAAAAACTGTTTTTT
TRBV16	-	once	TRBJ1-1	CASSRRRDTEAFF	TGTGCCAGCAGCCGACGTCGGGACACTGAAGCTTTCTTT
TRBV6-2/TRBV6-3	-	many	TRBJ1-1	CASSYDFREGSTEAFF	TGTGCCAGCAGTTATGATTTTCGGGAGGGTTCAACTGAAGCTTTCTTT
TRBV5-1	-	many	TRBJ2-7	CASSFGTVAYEQYF	TGCGCCAGCAGCTTCGGGACGGTAGCCTACGAGCAGTACTTC
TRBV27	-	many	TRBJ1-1	CASSPQPGNTEAFF	TGTGCCAGCAGTCCCCAACCGGGGAACACTGAAGCTTTCTTT
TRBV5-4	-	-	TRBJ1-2	CASSLEPDYGYTF	TGTGCCAGCAGCTTGGAACCGGATTATGGCTACACCTTC
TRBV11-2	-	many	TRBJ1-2	CASSWDTSYGYTF	TGTGCCAGCAGCTGGGACACCAGCTATGGCTACACCTTC
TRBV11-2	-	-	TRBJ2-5	CASSLATGRETQYF	TGTGCCAGCAGCCTTGCTACAGGGAGGGAGACCCAGTACTTC
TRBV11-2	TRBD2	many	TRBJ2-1	CASSPSLRGSSYNEQFF	TGTGCCAGCAGCCCCTCCTTGCGGGGGAGCTCCTACAATGAGCAGTTCTTC
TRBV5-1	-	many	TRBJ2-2	CASSLGDANTGELFF	TGCGCCAGCAGCTTGGGAGACGCGAACACCGGGGAGCTGTTTTTT
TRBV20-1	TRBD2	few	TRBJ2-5	CSAGLAGFQETQYF	TGCAGTGCTGGACTAGCGGGTTTCCAAGAGACCCAGTACTTC
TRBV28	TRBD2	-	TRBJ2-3	CASRGTSDTDTQYF	TGTGCCAGCAGAGGGACTAGCGACACAGATACGCAGTATTTT
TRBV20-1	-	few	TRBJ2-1	CSATTSNNSYNEQFF	TGCAGTGCAACAACTAGTAATAACTCTTACAATGAGCAGTTCTTC
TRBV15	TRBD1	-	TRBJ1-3	CAARTGSSGNTIYF	TGTGCCGCCAGGACAGGCAGCTCTGGAAACACCATATATTTT
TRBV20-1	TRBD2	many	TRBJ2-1	CSATLAGVWNEQFF	TGCAGTGCAACACTAGCGGGGGTTTGGAATGAGCAGTTCTTC
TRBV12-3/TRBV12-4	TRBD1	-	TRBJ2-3	CASSFDRGQKDTQYF	TGTGCCAGCAGTTTCGACAGGGGGCAGAAAGATACGCAGTATTTT
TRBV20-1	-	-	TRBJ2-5	CSAYPPGAQETQYF	TGCAGTGCTTACCCTCCGGGAGCTCAAGAGACCCAGTACTTC
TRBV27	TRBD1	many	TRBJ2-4	CASSFSGTVYF	TGTGCCAGCAGTTTTTCCGGGACAGTTTACTTC
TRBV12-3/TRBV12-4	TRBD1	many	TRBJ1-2	CASSRPPGQHYGYTF	TGTGCCAGCAGTCGACCTCCGGGACAGCACTATGGCTACACCTTC
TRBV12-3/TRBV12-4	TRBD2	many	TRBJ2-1	CASSPSGTSVNEQFF	TGTGCCAGCAGTCCCTCCGGGACTAGCGTCAATGAGCAGTTCTTC
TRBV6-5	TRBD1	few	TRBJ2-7	CASSYSKWTGDTYEQYF	TGTGCCAGCAGTTACTCGAAATGGACAGGGGATACTTACGAGCAGTACTTC
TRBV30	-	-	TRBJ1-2	CAWSTYYGYTF	TGTGCCTGGAGCACATACTATGGCTACACCTTC
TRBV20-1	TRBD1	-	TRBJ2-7	CSASRPFSPGTDPWDELYF	TGCAGTGCTAGTAGGCCGTTTTCTCCCGGGACAGACCCTTGGGACGAGCTGTACTTC
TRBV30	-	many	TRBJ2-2	CAWSGLLTGELFF	TGTGCCTGGAGTGGATTACTAACCGGGGAGCTGTTTTTT
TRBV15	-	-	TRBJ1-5	CATSRELTSSGQPQHF	TGTGCCACCAGCAGAGAGTTGACATCGAGTGGACAGCCCCAGCATTTT
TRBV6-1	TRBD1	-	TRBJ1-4	CASSDPGTGANEKLFF	TGTGCCAGCAGTGACCCCGGGACAGGGGCTAATGAAAAACTGTTTTTT
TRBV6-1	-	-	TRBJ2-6	CASSEDRADGANVLTF	TGTGCCAGCAGTGAAGACAGGGCAGATGGGGCCAACGTCCTGACTTTC
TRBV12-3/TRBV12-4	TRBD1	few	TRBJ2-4	CASSTGQGINIQYF	TGTGCCAGCAGTACTGGACAGGGAATAAACATTCAGTACTTC
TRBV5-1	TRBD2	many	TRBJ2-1	CASSLVGGAREQFF	TGCGCCAGCAGCTTAGTGGGAGGGGCACGTGAGCAGTTCTTC
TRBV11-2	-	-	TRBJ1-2	CASSLGTNYGYTF	TGTGCCAGCAGCTTAGGCACCAACTATGGCTACACCTTC
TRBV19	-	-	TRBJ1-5	CASISDGGNQPQHF	TGTGCCAGTATTTCCGACGGGGGGAATCAGCCCCAGCATTTT
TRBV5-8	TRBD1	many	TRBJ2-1	CASSGRDRGMNEQFF	TGTGCCAGCAGCGGCCGGGACAGGGGCATGAATGAGCAGTTCTTC
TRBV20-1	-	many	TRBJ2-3	CSAGPSTDTQYF	TGCAGTGCTGGACCTAGCACAGATACGCAGTATTTT